The 10 T cell receptor beta chains below all came from one sample that was sequenced in a study of T cells after posttransplantation cyclophosphamide. Repertoires were generated with immunoSEQ multiplex PCR, while TCRdb's copy carries only in-frame clones and drops some. The sample shows tens of thousands of clones, 93% of them seen only once. Input material: PBMCs. These receptors were collected from a woman in her 30s in good health and a related stem cell transplant donor.

The genes are TRBV6-6 and TRBJ1-6, with D perhaps TRBD1 (5 bases). Between the trimmed V and J ends, which lost 0 bases and 8 bases, there was a span of 11 bases. Germline-derived CDR1 and CDR2 are MNHNY and SVGAGI (reference sequence). The CDR3 extends over 15 amino acids. CDR3 DNA: TGTGCCAGCAGTTACTCGAGGGACGGATATTCACCCCTCCACTTT. As protein: CASSYSRDGYSPLHF.

CDR3 protein: CASSQDAGYTDTQYF. The CDR3 nucleotides read TGCGCCAGCAGCCAAGACGCCGGGTACACAGATACGCAGTATTTT. The chain couples TRBV4-3 to TRBJ2-3; D uncertain. The CDR3 sequence is 15 residues long. Germline CDR1 and CDR2: LGHNA and YSLEER. V shed 0 bases and J shed 2 bases, with 9 bases lying between them.

The J gene is TRBJ1-6, the V gene TRBV5-4, with 7 bases that match TRBD1. The CDR3 runs 15 residues. V lost 4 bases, J lost 7 bases, and 8 bases stayed unmatched. The germline V gene has CDR1 SGHNT and CDR2 YYREEE (reference sequence). CDR3 bases: TGTGCCAGCAGCGACCAGTCACAGGGGAATTCACCCCTCCACTTT. Protein: CASSDQSQGNSPLHF.

The sample holds one count of this clone. This chain links TRBV7-3 with TRBJ2-3, with D perhaps TRBD1 (5 bases). The CDR3 has 13 amino acids. From germline, CDR1 is SGHTA and CDR2 FQGTGA. Deletions cut 6 bases from V and 9 bases from J, with 16 bases between. The CDR3 DNA sequence: TGTGCCAGCAGTTTAGGGAACACAGGCACGCAGTATTTT. It codes for CASSLGNTGTQYF.

The chain recombines TRBV28 with TRBJ2-5; D remains ambiguous. V lost 2 bases and J 1 base, leaving 11 bases between the germline ends. CDR3 length: 15 amino acids. CDR1 and CDR2 from the germline V gene are MDHEN and SYDVKM. CDR3 DNA sequence: TGTGCCAGCAGTTTACCGGGCCCTGGCCAAGAGACCCAGTACTTC. It codes for CASSLPGPGQETQYF.

This clone has just one count. The V call is TRBV7-2, the J call TRBJ2-3; 10 nucleotides line up with TRBD2. The CDR3 sequence is 19 residues long. Germline CDR1 SGHTA, CDR2 FQGNSA. V trimming: 2 bases; J trimming: 5 bases; junction bases outside the gene matches: 16. DNA of the CDR3: TGTGCCAGCAGCTTATCTCTAGCGGGGGTCAGACAAAGGGGAGATACGCAGTATTTT. Its protein is CASSLSLAGVRQRGDTQYF.

J is TRBJ2-5 and V is TRBV7-9; a weak D match, TRBD1 (6 bases). The CDR3 length is 16 residues. Germline CDR1 reads SEHNR; CDR2 reads FQNEAQ (reference sequence). V lost 1 base to trimming and J lost 4 bases, with 16 bases between them. In DNA, the CDR3 is TGTGCCAGCAGCTTAGGGTTCCAGGGGCGCAGAGAGACCCAGTACTTC. Translating it yields CASSLGFQGRRETQYF.

Notes on this clone: The sample carries other DNA sequences with the same CDR3. The chain joins TRBV9 to TRBJ1-2; D may be TRBD1 (6 bases). There are 13 residues in the CDR3. CDR1 SGDLS and CDR2 YYNGEE come from the germline V gene. V dropped 0 bases and J dropped 6 bases, with 9 bases sitting between them. CDR3 DNA: TGTGCCAGCAGCGTAGATAGGGGGGATGGCTACACCTTC. Translation: CASSVDRGDGYTF.

Here the CDR3 DNA reads TGCGCCAGCAGCCCACTTAGCGGGTTCTCCTACGAGCAGTACTTC. As protein: CASSPLSGFSYEQYF. This chain joins TRBV5-1 and TRBJ2-7; TRBD2 matches at 7 bases. Germline trimming cut 4 bases from V and 0 bases from J; bases unmatched to any gene: 7. Germline V CDR1 and CDR2: SGHRS, YFSETQ. The CDR3 consists of 15 residues.

The rearrangement links TRBV28 to TRBJ1-2; 7 nucleotides align to TRBD1. This CDR3 contains 13 residues. CDR1 is MDHEN, CDR2 SYDVKM, per germline. The V gene end was trimmed by 2 bases and the J gene end by 8 bases; junction bases not matched to a gene: 5. CDR3 region: CASSLIRGGGYTF. CDR3 nucleotide sequence: TGTGCCAGCAGTTTAATCAGGGGGGGAGGCTACACCTTC.